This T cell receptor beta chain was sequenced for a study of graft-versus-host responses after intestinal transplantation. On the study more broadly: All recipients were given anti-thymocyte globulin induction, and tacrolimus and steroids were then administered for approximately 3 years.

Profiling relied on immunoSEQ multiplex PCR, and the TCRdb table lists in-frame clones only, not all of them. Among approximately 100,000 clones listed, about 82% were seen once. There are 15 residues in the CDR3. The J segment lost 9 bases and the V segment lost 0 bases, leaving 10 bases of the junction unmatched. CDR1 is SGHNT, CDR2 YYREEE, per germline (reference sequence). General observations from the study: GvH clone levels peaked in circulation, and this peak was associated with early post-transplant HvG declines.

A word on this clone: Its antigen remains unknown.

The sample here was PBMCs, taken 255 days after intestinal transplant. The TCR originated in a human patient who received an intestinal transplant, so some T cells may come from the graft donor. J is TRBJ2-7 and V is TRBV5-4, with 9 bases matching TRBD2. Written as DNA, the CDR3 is TGTGCCAGCAGCTTGGACGGCGGGAGGGCTTCTCGGCAGTACTTC. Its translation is CASSLDGGRASRQYF.